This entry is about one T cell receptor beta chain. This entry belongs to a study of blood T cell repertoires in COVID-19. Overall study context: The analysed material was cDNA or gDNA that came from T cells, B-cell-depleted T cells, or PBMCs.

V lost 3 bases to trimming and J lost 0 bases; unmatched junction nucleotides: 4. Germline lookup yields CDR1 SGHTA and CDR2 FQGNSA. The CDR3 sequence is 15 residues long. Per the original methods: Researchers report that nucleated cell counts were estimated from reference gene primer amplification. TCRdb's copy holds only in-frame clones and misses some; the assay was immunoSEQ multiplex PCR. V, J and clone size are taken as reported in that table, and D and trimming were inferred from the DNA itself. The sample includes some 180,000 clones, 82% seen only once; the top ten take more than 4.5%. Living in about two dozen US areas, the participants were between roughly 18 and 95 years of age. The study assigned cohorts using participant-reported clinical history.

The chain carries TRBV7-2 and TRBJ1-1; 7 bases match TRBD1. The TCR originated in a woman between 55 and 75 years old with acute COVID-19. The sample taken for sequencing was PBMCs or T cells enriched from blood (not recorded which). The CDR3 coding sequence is TGTGCCAGCAGCTTCCGGGACAGATTGAACACTGAAGCTTTCTTT. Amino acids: CASSFRDRLNTEAFF.